Listed below are T cell receptor beta chains from one sample, sequenced in a study of a mutant IDH1 vaccine in newly diagnosed glioma. Produced via immunoSEQ multiplex PCR; TCRdb's table is partial and in-frame only. The data contain 30,000 to 40,000 clones, more than 80% of them singletons. No antigen has been assigned to these receptors. The sequenced sample was PBMCs, obtained from a glioma patient whose treatment included an IDH1 peptide vaccine. The source is a woman aged 40 to 50 with glioma. Each CDR3 is given with its conserved first and last residue. A D gene is named only where the DNA matches it firmly. Clone size is stated in some rows and not others, as once, few, many or a class when expanded.

j_call v_call clone_size d_call cdr3_aa cdr3_nt
TRBJ1-1 TRBV5-1 NA NA CASSLVDETMNTEAFF TGCGCCAGCAGCTTGGTCGACGAAACTATGAACACTGAAGCTTTCTTT
TRBJ1-5 TRBV7-8 NA NA CASSLGQGTNNQPQHF TGTGCCAGCAGCTTAGGTCAGGGAACTAACAATCAGCCCCAGCATTTT
TRBJ2-6 TRBV7-2 NA NA CASSLVLGSSGANVLTF TGTGCCAGCAGCTTAGTACTGGGGAGCTCTGGGGCCAACGTCCTGACTTTC
TRBJ1-1 TRBV4-1 NA TRBD1 CASSLYRGPGQLTSVSTEAFF TGCGCCAGCAGCCTCTACCGCGGCCCGGGACAGCTGACATCCGTGAGCACTGAAGCTTTCTTT
TRBJ1-1 TRBV12-5 NA TRBD1 CASGLGDRAFEAFF TGTGCTAGTGGTTTGGGGGACAGGGCTTTTGAAGCTTTCTTT
TRBJ1-2 TRBV18 NA NA CASSPLEGGGYTF TGTGCCAGCTCACCCCTCGAGGGGGGAGGCTACACCTTC
TRBJ2-1 TRBV5-6 NA NA CASSLGAFNEQFF TGTGCCAGCAGCTTGGGGGCGTTCAATGAGCAGTTCTTC
TRBJ2-1 TRBV30 NA TRBD2 CAWSVLAGEWEQFF TGTGCCTGGAGTGTACTAGCGGGAGAATGGGAGCAGTTCTTC
TRBJ1-1 TRBV6-1 once TRBD1 CASTGGITEAFF TGTGCCAGCACAGGGGGCATCACTGAAGCTTTCTTT
TRBJ1-5 TRBV6-1 NA NA CASRRRQDNQPQHF TGTGCCAGCAGGAGGAGGCAGGACAATCAGCCCCAGCATTTT
TRBJ1-1 TRBV30 NA NA CAWSIGGTEAFF TGTGCCTGGAGTATAGGGGGGACTGAAGCTTTCTTT
TRBJ1-1 TRBV5-1 NA TRBD1 CASSWAGGNTEAFF TGCGCCAGCAGCTGGGCAGGGGGGAACACTGAAGCTTTCTTT
TRBJ1-4 TRBV5-1 NA NA CASSLVQGVNEKLFF TGCGCCAGCAGCTTAGTACAGGGAGTCAATGAAAAACTGTTTTTT
TRBJ2-7 TRBV18 NA TRBD2 CASSSGLAGDEQYF TGTGCCAGCTCGTCGGGACTAGCGGGAGACGAGCAGTACTTC
TRBJ1-2 TRBV4-1 NA NA CASSQERNTGYTF TGCGCCAGCAGCCAAGAAAGGAACACCGGCTACACCTTC
TRBJ2-2 TRBV7-2 NA NA CASSLTSGGGTGELFF TGTGCCAGCAGCTTAACATCAGGGGGGGGCACCGGGGAGCTGTTTTTT
TRBJ2-1 TRBV4-1 NA NA CASSHYNEQFF TGCGCCAGCAGCCATTACAATGAGCAGTTCTTC
TRBJ2-5 TRBV4-1 NA TRBD2 CASSQTPTSGKSETQYF TGCGCCAGCAGCCAAACCCCGACTAGCGGGAAATCAGAGACCCAGTACTTC
TRBJ2-6 TRBV4-1 NA NA CASSQVVSGGSGANVLTF TGCGCCAGCAGCCAAGTGGTCTCAGGAGGATCTGGGGCCAACGTCCTGACTTTC
TRBJ1-1 TRBV5-1 once NA CASSIGSGYSPMNTEAFF TGCGCCAGCAGCATCGGATCGGGGTACTCCCCGATGAACACTGAAGCTTTCTTT